This is a list of T cell receptor beta chains from one sample in a study of cytomegalovirus exposure and HLA in healthy donors. TCRdb's copy holds only in-frame clones and misses some; the assay was immunoSEQ multiplex PCR. This table holds 150,000 to 200,000 clones, 80% to 85% found once. The specimen was PBMCs. These receptors were collected from a woman in her thirties or forties in good health and CMV-seronegative. CDR3s include the opening cysteine and the closing phenylalanine or tryptophan.

J,V,CDR3
TRBJ2-2,TRBV6-4,CASSDGPANGELFF
TRBJ1-1,TRBV4-3,CASSPGVIHTEAFF
TRBJ2-1,TRBV9,CASSRVGTSGTYEQFF
TRBJ1-2,TRBV5-4,CASTQVPGQGLYGYTF
TRBJ1-1,TRBV7-9,CASSLTANTEAFF
TRBJ2-1,TRBV15,CATSRVLFGYNEQFF
TRBJ2-1,TRBV4-3,CASSQVRGSTAYNEQFF
TRBJ1-2,TRBV15,CATSRAETAYGYTF
TRBJ2-1,TRBV6-1,CASSEYRTSGYNEQFF
TRBJ1-3,TRBV7-2,CASSLRPSLNSGNTIYF
TRBJ1-3,TRBV19,CASSPTGASGNTIYF
TRBJ1-2,TRBV14,CASSPGTGHSGYTF
TRBJ1-2,TRBV29-1,CSVEDPGWGRRGYTF
TRBJ1-3,TRBV9,CASSAPQASGNTIYF
TRBJ1-5,TRBV5-6,CASSLASQGGQPQHF
TRBJ2-1,TRBV11-2,CASSLGGPVNEQFF
TRBJ2-1,TRBV2,CASSEAVGSVRTYDPGGPYNEQFF
TRBJ1-5,TRBV30,CAWSVLDRGQPQHF
TRBJ1-2,TRBV9,CASSVVAGMCGYTF
TRBJ1-4,TRBV11-1,CASSLRTGGGEKLFF
TRBJ2-7,TRBV9,CASSVDRALSEQYF
TRBJ1-5,TRBV19,CASSTDRGYQPQHF
TRBJ2-2,TRBV2,CASSDGGTGELFF
TRBJ2-5,TRBV7-2,CASSLGTSGRAEKRETQYF
TRBJ1-2,TRBV10-3,CAISGYGTAYGYTF
TRBJ2-1,TRBV9,CASSVVSGMSSYNEQFF
TRBJ1-2,TRBV5-6,CASSSYSMIYGYTF
TRBJ1-1,TRBV6-4,CASKRDSNTEAFF
TRBJ2-3,TRBV19,CASSISIAGGGGDTQYF
TRBJ2-2,TRBV4-3,CASSRLLVSGELFF
TRBJ1-1,TRBV7-2,CASSLGQGYTEAFF
TRBJ1-4,TRBV5-4,CASSPTGGTNEKLFF
TRBJ2-3,TRBV7-2,CASSLDDSSTDTQYF
TRBJ2-7,TRBV11-2,CASSSIAGVSYEQYF
TRBJ1-1,TRBV7-8,CASRRGEGPNTEAFF
TRBJ2-5,TRBV29-1,CSVLAGGPETQYF
TRBJ2-2,TRBV5-1,CASSRYRTTGGTGELFF
TRBJ2-1,TRBV9,CASSVEAGTYNEQFF
TRBJ2-1,TRBV11-1,CASSLFGVHNEQFF
TRBJ2-5,TRBV19,CASSITPGTETQYF
TRBJ2-1,TRBV25-1,CASTATASGRVGEQFF
TRBJ2-1,TRBV2,CASRLGLAGGNEQFF
TRBJ1-5,TRBV19,CASRTQGSRNQPQHF
TRBJ1-2,TRBV4-3,CASSQDMRRNYGYTF
TRBJ1-1,TRBV11-2,CASSLEQGTEAFF
TRBJ2-6,TRBV7-9,CSSSFGTGGSGANVLTF
TRBJ2-1,TRBV4-3,CASSQTSRDNEQFF
TRBJ1-2,TRBV5-4,CASSLAGGYYGYTF
TRBJ2-5,TRBV2,CASSEMGERWETQYF
TRBJ1-2,TRBV5-4,CASSFTGGGGYTF
TRBJ2-2,TRBV18,CASSSQGINGELFF
TRBJ1-4,TRBV29-1,CSVARTGGNEKLFF
TRBJ2-1,TRBV7-3,CASSYAAGGRGEQFF